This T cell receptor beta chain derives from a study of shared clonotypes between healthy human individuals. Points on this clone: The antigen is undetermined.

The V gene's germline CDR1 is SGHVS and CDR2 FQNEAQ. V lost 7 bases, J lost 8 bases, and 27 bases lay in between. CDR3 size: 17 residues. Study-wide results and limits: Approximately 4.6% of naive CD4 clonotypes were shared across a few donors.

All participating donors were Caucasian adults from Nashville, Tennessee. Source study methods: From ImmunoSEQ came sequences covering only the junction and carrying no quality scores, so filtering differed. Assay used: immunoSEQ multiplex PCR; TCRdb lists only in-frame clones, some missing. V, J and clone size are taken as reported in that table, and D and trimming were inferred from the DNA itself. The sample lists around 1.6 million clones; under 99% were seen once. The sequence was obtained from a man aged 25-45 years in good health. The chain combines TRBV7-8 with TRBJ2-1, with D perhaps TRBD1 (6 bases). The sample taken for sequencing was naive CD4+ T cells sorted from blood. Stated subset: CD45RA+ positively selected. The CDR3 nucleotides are TGTGCCAGCAACCTGGAAGTAGGGGGACGGCCGTGGTATGAGCAGTTCTTC. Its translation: CASNLEVGGRPWYEQFF.